Here is one T cell receptor (beta chain) with its context. What it recognizes is unknown. The source of the sample is a study of cytomegalovirus exposure and HLA in healthy donors. Study-wide results and limits: As was reported, the classifier diagnosed cytomegalovirus status with high specificity and sensitivity. Later examination showed HLA-associated TCR beta chains had greater clonal expansion than equally common others.

Germline CDR1 reads SGHTA; CDR2 reads FQGNSA. The CDR3 consists of 14 residues. Trimming removed 4 bases from V and 2 bases from J, with 10 bases in between. Primers: 60 Vbeta forward and 13 Jbeta reverse. How the authors handled the data: Approximately 11 million of the approximately 80 million unique TCR beta chains counted in a later analysis were shared. Profiled with immunoSEQ multiplex PCR; TCRdb holds only in-frame clones, not every one. The V and J calls and clone size were taken over from that table, and D and trimming were inferred from the DNA. The table counts approximately 110,000 clones; around 0.6% lies in the top ten.

The V call is TRBV7-2, the J call TRBJ2-3; D remains ambiguous. The receptor's source is a man aged 50-59 years in good health and CMV-seronegative. The sequenced sample consisted of PBMCs. The chain's CDR3 is CASSSRLSTDTQYF. CDR3 DNA: TGTGCCAGCAGCTCCAGACTCTCCACAGATACGCAGTATTTT.